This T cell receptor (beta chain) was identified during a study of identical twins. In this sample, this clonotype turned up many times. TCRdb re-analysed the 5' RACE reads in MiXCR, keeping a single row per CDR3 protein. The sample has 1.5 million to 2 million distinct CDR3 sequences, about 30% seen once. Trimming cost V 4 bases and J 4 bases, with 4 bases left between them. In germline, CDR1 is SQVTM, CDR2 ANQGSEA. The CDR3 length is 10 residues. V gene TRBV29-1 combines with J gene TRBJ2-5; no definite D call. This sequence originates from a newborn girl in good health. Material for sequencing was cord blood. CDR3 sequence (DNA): TGCAGCGTTGTAAGAGAGACCCAGTACTTC. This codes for CSVVRETQYF.